The 8 T cell receptor beta chains reported below all come from one sample, sequenced in a study of radiotherapy plus CTLA-4 blockade in lung cancer. This table comes from immunoSEQ multiplex PCR, and its TCRdb copy is limited to in-frame clones, with some not included. The top ten clones hold roughly a quarter of a sample with 85,000 to 95,000 clones, around 80% of them seen once. This specimen was peripheral blood, taken from a patient treated with radiotherapy plus ipilimumab. The receptors were sampled from a human donor with non-small cell lung cancer that progressed on radiotherapy plus ipilimumab.

The chain joins TRBV9 to TRBJ2-7; a weak D match, TRBD2 (5 bases). Trimming removed 0 bases from V and 4 bases from J, with 17 bases in between. CDR3 length: 16 amino acids. The germline V gene has CDR1 SGDLS and CDR2 YYNGEE. CDR3 DNA: TGTGCCAGCAGCGTAGCTAATAGCGCAGACTCTTACGAGCAGTACGTC. Amino acid sequence: CASSVANSADSYEQYV.

The chain combines TRBV28 with TRBJ1-5, with D hard to call. Germline V gene data show CDR1 as MDHEN and CDR2 as SYDVKM. The length of the CDR3 is 14 residues. V was cut by 3 bases and J by 6 bases, with 12 bases left in between. This chain's CDR3 is CASSFAGIGQPQHF. Written as DNA, the CDR3 is TGTGCCAGCAGTTTTGCGGGGATAGGTCAGCCCCAGCATTTT.

The V call is TRBV15, the J call TRBJ1-3, with unresolved D. The CDR3 has 15 amino acids. Trimming stripped 5 bases from V and 0 bases from J, with 11 bases between. Germline values: CDR1 LNHNV, CDR2 YYDKDF (reference sequence). The CDR3 reads CATSPRTLSGNTIYF. The CDR3 nucleotides are TGTGCCACCAGCCCTCGCACCCTCTCTGGAAACACCATATATTTT. Variable domain in full (rest from reference TRBV15 and TRBJ1-3): DAMVIQNPRYQVTQFGKPVTLSCSQTLNHNVMYWYQQKSSQAPKLLFHYYDKDFNNEADTPDNFQSRRPNTSFCFLDIRSPGLGDTAMYLCATSPRTLSGNTIYFGEGSWLTVV.

This clone has only one observation. This chain's CDR3 is CASRDTENTEAFF. As DNA, the CDR3 is TGCGCCAGCAGGGACACCGAGAACACTGAAGCTTTCTTT. The chain combines TRBV5-1 with TRBJ1-1; D might be TRBD1 (5 bases). Trimming removed 5 bases from V and 1 base from J, with 9 bases in between. Per germline, CDR1 SGHRS and CDR2 YFSETQ. The CDR3 runs to 13 residues.

This chain connects TRBV28 to TRBJ1-1, with D unresolved. This CDR3 is built from 13 residues. CDR1 and CDR2 from the germline V gene are MDHEN and SYDVKM. The V gene lost 3 bases and the J gene lost 4 bases, with 9 bases spanning the gap. Here the CDR3 DNA reads TGTGCCAGCAGTTTCGGGGAGGGCACTGAAGCTTTCTTT. This sequence encodes CASSFGEGTEAFF.

The gene calls are TRBV7-8 and TRBJ1-5, with TRBD1 as a possible D gene (6 bases). The CDR3 is 14 amino acids. Trimming cost V 1 base and J 5 bases, with 9 bases left between them. Germline V gives CDR1 SGHVS, CDR2 FQNEAQ. The CDR3 spells CASSLEGGHQPQHF. Here the CDR3 DNA reads TGTGCCAGCAGCTTAGAAGGGGGTCATCAGCCCCAGCATTTT.

The genes are TRBV29-1 and TRBJ1-3; TRBD1 aligns across 10 bases. Germline CDR1 and CDR2: SQVTM and ANQGSEA. The V and J ends lost 5 bases and 0 bases, in that order; junction bases with no gene match: 4. The CDR3 is 15 residues long. CDR3 nucleotide sequence: TGCAGCGTTTGGGACAGGGGCTCCTCTGGAAACACCATATATTTT. Encoded protein: CSVWDRGSSGNTIYF.

A few counts support this clone. The chain links TRBV6-6 to TRBJ1-2; TRBD1 matches at 8 bases. With V trimmed by 4 bases and J by 6 bases, 7 bases remained unmatched. There are 14 residues in the CDR3. CDR1 and CDR2 from the germline V gene are MNHNY and SVGAGI (reference sequence). For the CDR3, the DNA is TGTGCCAGCAGTTCCAGGGGGCGCAAGGATGGCTACACCTTC. Protein product: CASSSRGRKDGYTF.